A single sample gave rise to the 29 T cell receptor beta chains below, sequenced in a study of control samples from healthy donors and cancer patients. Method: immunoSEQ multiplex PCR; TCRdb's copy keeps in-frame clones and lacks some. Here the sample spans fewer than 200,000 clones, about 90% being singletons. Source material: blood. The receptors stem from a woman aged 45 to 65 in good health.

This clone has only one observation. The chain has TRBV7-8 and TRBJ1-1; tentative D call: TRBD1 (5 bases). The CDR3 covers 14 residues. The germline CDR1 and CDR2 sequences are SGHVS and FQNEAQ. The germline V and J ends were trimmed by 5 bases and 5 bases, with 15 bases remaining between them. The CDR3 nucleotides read TGTGCCAGCAGCCCCTCGGGGCGGGGTACTGAAGCTTTCTTT. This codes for CASSPSGRGTEAFF.

The CDR3 spells CASSLLGAGDSPLHF. The CDR3 DNA follows: TGTGCCAGCAGTTTACTCGGGGCCGGAGATTCACCCCTCCACTTT. The V gene is TRBV28, the J gene TRBJ1-6; D possibly corresponds to TRBD1 (5 bases). Germline loops: CDR1 MDHEN, CDR2 SYDVKM. Trimming stripped 2 bases from V and 8 bases from J, with 13 bases between. CDR3 length equals 15 residues. The variable domain in full, with the rest retrieved from reference TRBV28 and TRBJ1-6, is DVKVTQSSRYLVKRTGEKVFLECVQDMDHENMFWYRQDPGLGLRLIYFSYDVKMKEKGDIPEGYSVSREKKERFSLILESASTNQTSMYLCASSLLGAGDSPLHFGNGTRLTVT.

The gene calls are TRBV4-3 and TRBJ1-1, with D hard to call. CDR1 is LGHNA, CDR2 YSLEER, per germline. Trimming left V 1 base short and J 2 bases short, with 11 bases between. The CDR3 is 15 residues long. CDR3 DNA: TGCGCCAGCAGCCAAGCGGCACAGATTAACACTGAAGCTTTCTTT. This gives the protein CASSQAAQINTEAFF.

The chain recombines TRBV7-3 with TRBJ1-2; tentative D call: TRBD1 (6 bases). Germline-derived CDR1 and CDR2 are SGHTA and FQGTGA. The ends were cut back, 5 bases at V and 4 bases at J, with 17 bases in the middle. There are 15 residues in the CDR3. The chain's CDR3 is CASSETAGGLYGYTF. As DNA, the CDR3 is TGTGCCAGCAGCGAAACCGCCGGGGGCCTCTATGGCTACACCTTC. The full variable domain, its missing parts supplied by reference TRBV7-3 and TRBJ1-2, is GAGVSQTPSNKVTEKGKYVELRCDPISGHTALYWYRQSLGQGPEFLIYFQGTGAADDSGLPNDRFFAVRPEGSVSTLKIQRTERGDSAVYLCASSETAGGLYGYTFGSGTRLTVV.

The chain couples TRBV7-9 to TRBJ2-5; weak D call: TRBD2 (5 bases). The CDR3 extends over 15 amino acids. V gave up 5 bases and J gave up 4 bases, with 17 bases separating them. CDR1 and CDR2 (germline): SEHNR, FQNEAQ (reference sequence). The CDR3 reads CASSSLKIGGETQYF. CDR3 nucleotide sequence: TGTGCCAGCAGCAGTCTAAAGATTGGAGGAGAGACCCAGTACTTC.

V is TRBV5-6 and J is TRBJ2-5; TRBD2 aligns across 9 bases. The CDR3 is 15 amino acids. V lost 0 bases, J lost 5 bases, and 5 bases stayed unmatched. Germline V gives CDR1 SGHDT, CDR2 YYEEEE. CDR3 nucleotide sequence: TGTGCCAGCAGCTTGGGGGTAGCGGGAGTGGAGACCCAGTACTTC. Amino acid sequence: CASSLGVAGVETQYF.

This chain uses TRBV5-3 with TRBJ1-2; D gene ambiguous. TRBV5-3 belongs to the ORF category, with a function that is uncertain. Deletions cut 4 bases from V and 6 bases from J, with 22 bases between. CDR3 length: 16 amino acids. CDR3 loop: CARSPDRPRVEHGYTF. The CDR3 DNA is TGTGCCAGAAGCCCCGACCGCCCGAGAGTAGAGCATGGCTACACCTTC.

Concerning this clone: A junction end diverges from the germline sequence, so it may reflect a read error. The chain's CDR3 is CASNVQGGETQYF. The CDR3 bases are TGTGCCAGCAACGTACAGGGCGGAGAGACCCAGTACTTC. This chain joins TRBV9 and TRBJ2-5; TRBD1 might be the D (6 bases). Germline-derived CDR1 and CDR2 are SGDLS and YYNGEE. This CDR3 spans 13 amino acids.

CDR3 residues: CASSKVRGEQYF. The CDR3, as DNA: TGTGCCAGCAGCAAAGTCCGGGGAGAGCAGTACTTC. The rearrangement uses TRBV21-1 and TRBJ2-7; TRBD2 was called by the table and not checked on the DNA. TRBV21-1 is tagged as a pseudogene. The CDR3 contains 12 residues.

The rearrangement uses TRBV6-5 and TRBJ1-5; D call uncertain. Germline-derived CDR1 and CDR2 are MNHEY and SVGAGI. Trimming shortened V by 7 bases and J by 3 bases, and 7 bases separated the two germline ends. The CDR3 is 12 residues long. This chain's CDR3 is CASTQFNQPQHF. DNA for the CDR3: TGTGCCAGCACCCAATTCAATCAGCCCCAGCATTTT.

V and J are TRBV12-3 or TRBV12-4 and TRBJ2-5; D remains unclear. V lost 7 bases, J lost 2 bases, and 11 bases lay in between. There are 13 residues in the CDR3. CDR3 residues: CASNRVGQETQYF. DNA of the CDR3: TGTGCCAGCAATCGGGTGGGACAAGAGACCCAGTACTTC.

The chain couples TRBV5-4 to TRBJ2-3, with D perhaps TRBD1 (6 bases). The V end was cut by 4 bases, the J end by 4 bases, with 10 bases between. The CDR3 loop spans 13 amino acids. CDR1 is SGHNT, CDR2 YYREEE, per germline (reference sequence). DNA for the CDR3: TGTGCCAGCAGCGCCAGGGGAGCAGATACGCAGTATTTT. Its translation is CASSARGADTQYF.

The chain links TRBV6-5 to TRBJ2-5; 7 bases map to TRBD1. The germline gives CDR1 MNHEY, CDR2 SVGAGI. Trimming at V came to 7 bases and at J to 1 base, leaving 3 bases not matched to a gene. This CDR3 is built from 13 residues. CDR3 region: CASKRTGQETQYF. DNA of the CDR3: TGTGCCAGCAAACGGACAGGCCAAGAGACCCAGTACTTC.

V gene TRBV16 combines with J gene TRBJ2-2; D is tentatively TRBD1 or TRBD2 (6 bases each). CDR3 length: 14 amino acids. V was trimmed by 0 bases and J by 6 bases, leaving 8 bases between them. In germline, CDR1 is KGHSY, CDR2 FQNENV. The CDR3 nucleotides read TGTGCCAGCAGCCAATCACGGGGGCCCGGGGAGCTGTTTTTT. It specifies CASSQSRGPGELFF.

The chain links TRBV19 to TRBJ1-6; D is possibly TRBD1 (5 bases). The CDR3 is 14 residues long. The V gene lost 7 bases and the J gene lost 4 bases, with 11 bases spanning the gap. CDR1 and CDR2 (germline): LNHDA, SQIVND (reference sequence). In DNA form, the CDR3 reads TGTGCCAGTACCGGGACCGCATATAATTCACCCCTCCACTTT. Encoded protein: CASTGTAYNSPLHF.

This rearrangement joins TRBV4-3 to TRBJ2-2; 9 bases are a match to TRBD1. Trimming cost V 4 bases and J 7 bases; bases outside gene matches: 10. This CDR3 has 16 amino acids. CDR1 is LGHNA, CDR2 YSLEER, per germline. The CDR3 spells CASSLMMGQGNGELFF. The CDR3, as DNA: TGCGCCAGCAGCCTCATGATGGGACAGGGAAACGGGGAGCTGTTTTTT.

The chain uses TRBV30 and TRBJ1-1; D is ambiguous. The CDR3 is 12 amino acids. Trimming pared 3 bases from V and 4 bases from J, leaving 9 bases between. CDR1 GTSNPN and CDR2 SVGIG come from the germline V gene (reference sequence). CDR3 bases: TGTGCCTGGAGAAGGCGGAGCACTGAAGCTTTCTTT. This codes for CAWRRRSTEAFF.

The DNA for the CDR3 is TGTGCCAGCAGTGACGAGCCGGATGCGACCCAGTACTTC. This sequence encodes CASSDEPDATQYF. The chain combines TRBV6-1 with TRBJ2-5; D uncertain. V was cut by 3 bases and J by 7 bases, with 12 bases left in between. The germline V gene encodes CDR1 MNHNS and CDR2 SASEGT. The CDR3 runs 13 residues.

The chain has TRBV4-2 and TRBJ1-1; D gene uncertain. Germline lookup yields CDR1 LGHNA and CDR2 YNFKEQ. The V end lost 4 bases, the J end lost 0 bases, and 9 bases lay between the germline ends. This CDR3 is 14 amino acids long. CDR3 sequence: CASSRVEVNTEAFF. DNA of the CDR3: TGTGCCAGCAGCCGGGTAGAGGTGAACACTGAAGCTTTCTTT.

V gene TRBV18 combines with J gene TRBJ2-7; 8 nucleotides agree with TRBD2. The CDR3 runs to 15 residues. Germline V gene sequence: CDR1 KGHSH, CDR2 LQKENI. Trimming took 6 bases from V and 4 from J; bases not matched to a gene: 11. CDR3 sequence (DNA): TGTGCCAGCTCCCCCCAGAGTAGCGGGAAATACGAGCAGTACTTC. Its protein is CASSPQSSGKYEQYF.

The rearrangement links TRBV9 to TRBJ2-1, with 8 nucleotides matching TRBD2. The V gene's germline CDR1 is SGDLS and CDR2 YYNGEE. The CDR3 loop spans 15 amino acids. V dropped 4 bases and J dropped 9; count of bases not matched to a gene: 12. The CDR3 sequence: CASSFRLAQGPEQFF. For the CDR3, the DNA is TGTGCCAGCAGCTTCCGACTAGCGCAGGGCCCTGAGCAGTTCTTC.

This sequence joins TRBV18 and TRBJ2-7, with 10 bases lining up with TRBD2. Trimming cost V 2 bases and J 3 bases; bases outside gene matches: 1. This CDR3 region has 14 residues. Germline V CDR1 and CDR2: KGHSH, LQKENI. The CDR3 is CASSPSGGDYEQYF. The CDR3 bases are TGTGCCAGCTCACCAAGCGGGGGGGACTACGAGCAGTACTTC. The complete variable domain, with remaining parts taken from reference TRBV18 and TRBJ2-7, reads NAGVMQNPRHLVRRRGQEARLRCSPMKGHSHVYWYRQLPEEGLKFMVYLQKENIIDESGMPKERFSAEFPKEGPSILRIQQVVRGDSAAYFCASSPSGGDYEQYFGPGTRLTVT.

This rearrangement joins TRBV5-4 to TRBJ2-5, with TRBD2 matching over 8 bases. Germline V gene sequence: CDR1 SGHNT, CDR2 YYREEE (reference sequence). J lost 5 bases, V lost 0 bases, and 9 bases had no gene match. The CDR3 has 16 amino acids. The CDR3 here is CASSLGGGPGRETQYF. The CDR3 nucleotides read TGTGCCAGCAGCTTGGGCGGGGGGCCCGGCCGGGAGACCCAGTACTTC.

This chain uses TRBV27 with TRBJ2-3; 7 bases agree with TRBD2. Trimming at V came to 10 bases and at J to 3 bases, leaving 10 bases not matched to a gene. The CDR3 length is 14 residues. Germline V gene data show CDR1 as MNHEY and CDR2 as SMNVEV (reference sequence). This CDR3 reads CATKESGATDTQYF. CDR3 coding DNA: TGTGCCACCAAAGAAAGCGGGGCGACAGATACGCAGTATTTT.

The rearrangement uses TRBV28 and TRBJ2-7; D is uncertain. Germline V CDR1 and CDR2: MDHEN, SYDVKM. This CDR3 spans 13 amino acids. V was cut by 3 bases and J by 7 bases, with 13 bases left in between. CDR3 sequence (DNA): TGTGCCAGCAGTTTTAGTAGGGCTCGTGAGCAGTACTTC. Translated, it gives CASSFSRAREQYF.

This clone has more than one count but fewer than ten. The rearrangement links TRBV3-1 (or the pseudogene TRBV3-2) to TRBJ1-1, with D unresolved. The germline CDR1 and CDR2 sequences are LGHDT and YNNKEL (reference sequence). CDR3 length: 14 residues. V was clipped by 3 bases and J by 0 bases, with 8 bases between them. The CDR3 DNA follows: TGTGCCAGCAGCCAGCCTGAGTTGAACACTGAAGCTTTCTTT. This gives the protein CASSQPELNTEAFF.

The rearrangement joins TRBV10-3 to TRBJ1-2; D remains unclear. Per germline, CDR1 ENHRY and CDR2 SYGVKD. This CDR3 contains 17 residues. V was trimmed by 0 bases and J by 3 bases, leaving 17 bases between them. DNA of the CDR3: TGTGCCATCAGTGAGTCGTCCGTCAGAGCGTTGGACTATGGCTACACCTTC. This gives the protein CAISESSVRALDYGYTF.

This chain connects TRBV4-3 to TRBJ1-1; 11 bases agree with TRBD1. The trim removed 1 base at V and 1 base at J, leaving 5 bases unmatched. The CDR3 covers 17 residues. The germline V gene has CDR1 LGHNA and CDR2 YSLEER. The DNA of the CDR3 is TGCGCCAGCAGCCAAGGATGGGACAGGGGGAAGAACACTGAAGCTTTCTTT. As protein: CASSQGWDRGKNTEAFF.

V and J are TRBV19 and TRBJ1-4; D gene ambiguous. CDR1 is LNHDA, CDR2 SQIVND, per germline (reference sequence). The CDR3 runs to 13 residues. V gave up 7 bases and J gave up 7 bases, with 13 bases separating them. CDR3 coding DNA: TGTGCCAGTAATAGGAATGAGGGTGAAAAACTGTTTTTT. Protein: CASNRNEGEKLFF.